This T cell receptor beta chain was sequenced in a study of OX40 agonist ivuxolimab in advanced cancers. Background for the entire study: Ivuxolimab was a fully human IgG2 agonistic monoclonal antibody targeting the costimulatory receptor OX40 (CD134). In the dose-escalation cohort, roughly 82% of patients were male, and the mean age was around 60 years with a range of roughly 20 to 85. Intravenous ivuxolimab was administered to patients every 2 weeks at six dose levels: 0.01, 0.1, 0.3, 1.5, 3 and 10 mg/kg. Partial responses occurred in three dose-escalation patients: two with cutaneous melanoma and one with hepatocellular carcinoma. Prior anti-PD-1, anti-PD-L1 or anti-CTLA-4 therapy was permitted, and approximately 40% of dose-escalation patients had received checkpoint inhibitors. Peripheral TCRbeta sequencing aimed to test whether ivuxolimab altered TCR sequence diversity and caused clonal T-cell expansion. Among the roughly 50 dose-escalation patients, about 19 had hepatocellular carcinoma, approximately 15 melanoma, 9 renal cell carcinoma and 9 head and neck cancer. The paper covers the monotherapy dose-escalation part of the phase I ivuxolimab trial, which included N = 52 patients.

Beyond this particular receptor, the publication reports: Low levels of normalized T-cell clonal expansion were also seen in some patients who did not respond. At doses from 0.1 to 3.0 mg/kg, clonal expansion was seen in both CD4+ and CD8+ blood T cells between baseline and week 6. The antigen specificity of the clonally expanded peripheral T cells was not determined. After ivuxolimab, more expanded clones were found on average in CD8+ T cells than in CD4+ T cells. In partial responders in the 0.1-3.0 mg/kg groups, normalized peripheral clonal expansion was found to be among the lowest, especially among CD8+ T cells.

The trial excluded patients who had a history of autoimmune disease or were on systemic immunosuppression. Peripheral blood for TCR sequencing was collected from all dose cohorts at baseline, on cycle 4 day 1, and on cycle 7 day 1. The samples were drawn from a first-in-human, open-label, multicenter phase I dose-escalation trial of ivuxolimab. Adults with locally advanced or metastatic melanoma, renal cell, hepatocellular, or head and neck squamous cell carcinoma were enrolled in the trial. Before TCR sequencing, CD4+ T cells and CD8+ T cells from peripheral blood were sorted into separate populations. Comments on this clone: Its antigen is currently not known. The sample holds no much larger clone one base away, and base qualities are not on file.

Reading from cysteine to phenylalanine, the CDR3 counts 12 amino acids. The only DNA kept is the CDR3, 36 bases in frame from the first base. Trimming costs V 3 bases and J 5 bases, and their ends lie 8 bases apart. Via the germline V gene, CDR1 is SGDLS and CDR2 YYNGEE. For sequencing of the TCRbeta CDR3 region, genomic DNA was extracted from the sorted cells. The immunoSEQ Assay was used to sequence the TCRbeta CDR3 regions. TCRdb stores this immuneACCESS table with in-frame sequences only. Part of the clones is absent; in the studies checked, under half of the shortfall reflects unresolved V genes, and no reason is known for the rest. This sample comprises roughly 8,600 clones, around 91% of them detected only once. Of the sample, 4% to 5.5% is held by the ten largest clones.

This sequence uses TRBV9 and TRBJ1-2; there is no confident call for the D gene. The clonotype comes from an adult with an advanced solid tumor such as melanoma, head and neck, liver or kidney cancer. This sample comprised CD4+ or CD8+ T cells sorted from blood, obtained in a trial of the OX40 agonist ivuxolimab. The nucleotide sequence is given as TGTGCCAGCAGCGCCACAGAGTATGGCTACACCTTC. This encodes CASSATEYGYTF.